The entry below gives a single TCR beta chain sequence along with its context. The data derive from a study of blood T cell repertoires in COVID-19. Study-wide background: Material from acute and convalescent COVID-19 was sourced from the United States, Italy and Spain. PBMCs, B-cell-depleted T cells, or T cells were the source of the cDNA or gDNA that made up the material.

Original handling: How many nucleated cells were present was estimated from reference gene primer amplification. Measured with immunoSEQ multiplex PCR; TCRdb has only the in-frame clones, and not every one. From that table come the V and J calls and clone size; the DNA was used to work out D and trimming. Here the sample spans over 250,000 clones, approximately 90% being singletons. V trimming: 5 bases; J trimming: 0 bases; junction bases outside the gene matches: 7. Germline loops: CDR1 SGHAT, CDR2 FQNNGV. The CDR3 totals 16 residues. The V and J genes are TRBV11-2 and TRBJ2-5; 9 bases are a match to TRBD2. The sample comprised peripheral blood. This TCR came from a woman aged 35 to 49 who had recovered from COVID-19. The CDR3 loop reads CASSPAGGRDQETQYF. CDR3 in DNA: TGTGCCAGCAGCCCAGCGGGCGGGAGGGACCAAGAGACCCAGTACTTC.